This TCR beta chain was sequenced in a study of graft-versus-host responses after intestinal transplantation. Study overall: Transplantation in recipients was multivisceral, liver-intestinal, or isolated intestinal. Induction with anti-thymocyte globulin, then tacrolimus and steroids for around three years, was given to all recipients.

Produced via immunoSEQ multiplex PCR; TCRdb's table is partial and in-frame only. The data hold about 96,000 clones, with 80% to 95% observed a single time. About this clone: The target antigen is unknown.

Study-wide results and limits: Among circulating GvH clones, peak levels were associated with early post-transplant declines in HvG clones.

Material: unstimulated CD4+ T cells sorted from spleen or lymph node cells, obtained before intestinal transplant. This receptor was obtained from a human donor who received an intestinal transplant.

CDR3 nucleotide sequence: TGCGCCAGCAGCCTGACTAGCGGGGGGGCACTACGCACAGATACGCAGTATTTT. Translation gives CASSLTSGGALRTDTQYF. The rearrangement links TRBV5-1 to TRBJ2-3; 14 bases fit TRBD2. The CDR3 runs 18 residues. The V segment lost 4 bases and the J segment 1 base; nucleotides outside the gene matches: 8. Per the germline V gene, CDR1 is SGHRS and CDR2 is YFSETQ.